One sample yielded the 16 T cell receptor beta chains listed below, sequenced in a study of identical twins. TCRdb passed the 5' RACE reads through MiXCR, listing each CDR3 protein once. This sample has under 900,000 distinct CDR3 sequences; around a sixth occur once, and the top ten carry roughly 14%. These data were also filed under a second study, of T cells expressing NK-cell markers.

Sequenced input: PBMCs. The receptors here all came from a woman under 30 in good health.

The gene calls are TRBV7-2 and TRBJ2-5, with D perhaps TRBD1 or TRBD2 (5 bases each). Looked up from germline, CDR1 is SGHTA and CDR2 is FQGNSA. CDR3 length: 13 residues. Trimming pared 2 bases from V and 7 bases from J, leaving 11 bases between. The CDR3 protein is CASSLQGVGTQYF. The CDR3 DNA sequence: TGTGCCAGCAGCTTACAGGGAGTTGGGACCCAGTACTTC.

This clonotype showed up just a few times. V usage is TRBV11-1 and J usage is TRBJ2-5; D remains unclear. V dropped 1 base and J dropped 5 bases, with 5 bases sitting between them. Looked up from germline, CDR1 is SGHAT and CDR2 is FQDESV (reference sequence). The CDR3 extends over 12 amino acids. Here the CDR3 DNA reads TGTGCCAGCAGCTTAGTCTACGAGACCCAGTACTTC. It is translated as CASSLVYETQYF.

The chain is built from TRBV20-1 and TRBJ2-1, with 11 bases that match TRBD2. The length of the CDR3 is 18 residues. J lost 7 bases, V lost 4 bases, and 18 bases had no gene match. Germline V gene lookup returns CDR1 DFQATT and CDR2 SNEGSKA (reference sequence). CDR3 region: CSAKTGTSGPSLKNEQFF. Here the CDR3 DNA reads TGCAGTGCTAAGACCGGGACTAGCGGTCCCTCCCTTAAAAATGAGCAGTTCTTC.

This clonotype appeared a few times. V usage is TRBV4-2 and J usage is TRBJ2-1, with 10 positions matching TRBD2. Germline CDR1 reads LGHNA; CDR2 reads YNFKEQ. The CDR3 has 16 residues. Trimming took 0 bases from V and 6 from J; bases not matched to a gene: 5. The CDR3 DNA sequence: TGTGCCAGCAGCCAAGACATAGCGGGGGGAATCAATGAGCAGTTCTTC. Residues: CASSQDIAGGINEQFF.

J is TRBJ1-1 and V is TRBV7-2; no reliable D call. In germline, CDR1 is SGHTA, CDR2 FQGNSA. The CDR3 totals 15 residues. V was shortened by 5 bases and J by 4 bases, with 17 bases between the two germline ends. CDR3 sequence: CASSPSSGRPTEAFF. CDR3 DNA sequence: TGTGCCAGCAGCCCCTCCTCTGGGCGTCCCACTGAAGCTTTCTTT.

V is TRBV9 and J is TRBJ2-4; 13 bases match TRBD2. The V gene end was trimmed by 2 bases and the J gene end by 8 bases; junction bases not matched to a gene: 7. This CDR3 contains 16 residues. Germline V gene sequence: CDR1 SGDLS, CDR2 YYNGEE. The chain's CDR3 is CASSVGLAGTEDIQYF. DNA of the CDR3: TGTGCCAGCAGCGTGGGACTAGCGGGGACGGAAGACATTCAGTACTTC.

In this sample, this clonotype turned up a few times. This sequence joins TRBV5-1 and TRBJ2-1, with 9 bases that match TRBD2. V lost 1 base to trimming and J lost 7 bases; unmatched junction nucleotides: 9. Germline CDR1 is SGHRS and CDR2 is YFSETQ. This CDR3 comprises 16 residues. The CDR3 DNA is TGCGCCAGCAGCTTGCGTGGTAGCGGGGGTGTGAATGAGCAGTTCTTC. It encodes CASSLRGSGGVNEQFF.

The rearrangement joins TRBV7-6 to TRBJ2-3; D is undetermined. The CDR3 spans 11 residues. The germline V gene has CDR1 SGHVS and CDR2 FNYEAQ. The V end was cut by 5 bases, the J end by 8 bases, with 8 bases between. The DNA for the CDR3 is TGTGCCAGCAGCATGTCCCGTACGCAGTATTTT. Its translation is CASSMSRTQYF.

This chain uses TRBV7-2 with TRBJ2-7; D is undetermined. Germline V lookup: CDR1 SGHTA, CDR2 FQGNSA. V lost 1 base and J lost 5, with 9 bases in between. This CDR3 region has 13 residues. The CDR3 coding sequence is TGTGCCAGCAGCTTAGGTCAGGAGAACGAGCAGTACTTC. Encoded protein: CASSLGQENEQYF. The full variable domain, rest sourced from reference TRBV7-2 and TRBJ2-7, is GAGVSQSPSNKVTEKGKDVELRCDPISGHTALYWYRQSLGQGLEFLIYFQGNSAPDKSGLPSDRFSAERTGGSVSTLTIQRTQQEDSAVYLCASSLGQENEQYFGPGTRLTVT.

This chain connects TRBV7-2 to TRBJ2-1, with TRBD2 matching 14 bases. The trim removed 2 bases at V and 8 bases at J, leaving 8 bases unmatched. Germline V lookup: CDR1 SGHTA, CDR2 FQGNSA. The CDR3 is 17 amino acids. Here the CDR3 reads CASSLTGLAGEPDEQFF. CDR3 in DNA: TGTGCCAGCAGCTTAACGGGACTAGCGGGAGAGCCTGATGAGCAGTTCTTC.

CDR3 nucleotides: TGTGCCAGCAGTTTCCGGCAGGGGGTTTACGAGCAGTACTTC. Protein: CASSFRQGVYEQYF. The genes are TRBV27 and TRBJ2-7, with TRBD1 matching 7 bases. The junction had 6 bases not matched to a gene; V was cut back by 3 bases and J by 4 bases. The CDR3 is made up of 14 amino acids. The V gene's germline CDR1 is MNHEY and CDR2 SMNVEV (reference sequence).

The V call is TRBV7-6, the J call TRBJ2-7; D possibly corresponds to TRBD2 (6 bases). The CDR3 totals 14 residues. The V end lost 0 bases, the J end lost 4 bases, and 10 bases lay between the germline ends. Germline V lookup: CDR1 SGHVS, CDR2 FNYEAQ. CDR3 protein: CASSLAEGLYEQYF. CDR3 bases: TGTGCCAGCAGCTTAGCGGAGGGCCTATACGAGCAGTACTTC.

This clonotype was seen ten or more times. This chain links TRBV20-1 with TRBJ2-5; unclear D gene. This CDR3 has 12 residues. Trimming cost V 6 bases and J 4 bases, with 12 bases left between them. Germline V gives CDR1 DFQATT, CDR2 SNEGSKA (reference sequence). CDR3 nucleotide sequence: TGCAGTGCCGTCGGGTCGAGAGAGACCCAGTACTTC. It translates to CSAVGSRETQYF.

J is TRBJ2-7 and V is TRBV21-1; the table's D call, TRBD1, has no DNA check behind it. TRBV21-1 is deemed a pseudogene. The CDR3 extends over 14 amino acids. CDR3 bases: TGTGCCAGCAGCAAGGGGACAGAGACCTACGAGCAGTACTTC. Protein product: CASSKGTETYEQYF.

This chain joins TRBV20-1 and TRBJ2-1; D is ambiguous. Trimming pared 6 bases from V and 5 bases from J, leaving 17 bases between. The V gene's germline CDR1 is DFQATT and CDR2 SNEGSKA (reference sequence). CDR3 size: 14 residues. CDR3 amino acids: CSAPLATINNEQFF. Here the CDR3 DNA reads TGCAGTGCCCCCCTGGCGACGATTAACAATGAGCAGTTCTTC.

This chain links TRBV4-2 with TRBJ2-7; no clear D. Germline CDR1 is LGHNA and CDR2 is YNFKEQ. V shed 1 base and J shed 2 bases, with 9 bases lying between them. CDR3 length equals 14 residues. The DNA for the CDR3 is TGTGCCAGCAGCCAAGGGCACGACCCCTACGAGCAGTACTTC. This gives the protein CASSQGHDPYEQYF.